Described below is a single T cell receptor beta chain sequence and its context. This sample was included in a study of T cells in tumors after PD-1 blockade. For the study at large: No patient had prior checkpoint blockade, systemic immunosuppression, or radiotherapy within 4 weeks. A subset received ongoing vismodegib 150 mg daily alongside anti-PD-1 therapy.

Germline lookup yields CDR1 LGHNA and CDR2 YNFKEQ. CDR3 length equals 15 residues. V was pared by 3 bases and J by 2 bases, with 10 bases between. TCRdb's copy holds only in-frame clones and misses some; the assay was immunoSEQ multiplex PCR. The sample records over 10,000 clones, about 63% being singletons. Sample: tumor tissue, taken before anti-PD-1 treatment. The TCR was taken from a human donor with basal cell carcinoma. The chain joins TRBV4-2 to TRBJ1-4; the D is unclear. CDR3 residues: CASSQDEGTNEKLFF. As DNA, the CDR3 is TGTGCCAGCAGCCAGGACGAAGGTACTAATGAAAAACTGTTTTTT.